This T cell receptor (beta chain) was identified during a study of blood T cell repertoires in COVID-19. The age range of participants was 18 to 89 years, with residence in about two dozen US areas. Per the original data handling: Quantification of nucleated cells was approximated via reference gene primer amplification. Produced via immunoSEQ multiplex PCR; TCRdb's table is partial and in-frame only. That table supplies the V and J calls and clone size; D and trimming were determined from the DNA. Of under 150,000 clones listed, over 70% are singletons. This clone was recorded a few times. Unmatched junction bases numbered 10, after V lost 4 bases and J lost 5 bases. The CDR3 spans 15 residues. Germline CDR1 and CDR2: SGHNT and YYREEE (reference sequence).

The chain employs TRBV5-4 and TRBJ1-1; TRBD1 matches 8 bases. Sequenced input: PBMCs or T cells enriched from blood (not recorded which). This clonotype originated in a man over 45 in a cohort exposed to, infected with or recovered from COVID-19 (not recorded which). The CDR3 loop reads CASSPRTGWATEAFF. In DNA, the CDR3 is TGTGCCAGCAGCCCACGGACAGGGTGGGCAACTGAAGCTTTCTTT.